What follows describes a single TCR beta chain. Its antigen is unidentified. The method was immunoSEQ multiplex PCR; TCRdb's version includes in-frame clones alone and lacks a portion of them. The sample includes several thousand clones, 70% to 85% of them seen just once. The sample belongs to a study of immune evolution from preneoplasia to lung adenocarcinoma. Overall study: HLA loss of heterozygosity: about 7% AIS, around 16% MIA, about 30% ADC, none AAH.

Study-wide results and limits: Top clone share appeared to fall from AAH through AIS, MIA, adenocarcinoma. Later-stage lesions seemingly showed higher T cell density and diversity than normal lung.

Nucleic acids came from premalignant or tumor cells enriched by macro-dissection. The CDR3 has 14 amino acids. Trimming left V 3 bases short and J 2 bases short, with 11 bases between. Germline V gives CDR1 SGHNT, CDR2 YENEEA. V gene TRBV11-3 combines with J gene TRBJ2-7; D perhaps matches TRBD1 (6 bases). The receptor comes from a donor at least 70 years old with lung adenocarcinoma. Some clones in this sample may be carry-over from other donors' samples. Sequenced sample: FFPE atypical adenomatous hyperplasia tissue from the lung. Subset specified: atypical adenomatous hyperplasia (AAH), lung preneoplasia. CDR3 region: CASSFWGQTYEQYF. CDR3 bases: TGTGCCAGCAGCTTTTGGGGGCAGACCTACGAGCAGTACTTC.